The 24 T cell receptor beta chains given below trace back to one sample, sequenced in a study of shared clonotypes between healthy human individuals. Libraries were prepared by immunoSEQ multiplex PCR; TCRdb keeps only in-frame clonotypes and omits some of them. The sample has some 2,500,000 clones, approximately 94% seen once. The sample comprised naive CD4+ T cells from PBMCs. Subset defined: CD45RA+ positively selected. These receptors were obtained from a man in his late teens or twenties in good health. Some clones in this sample may be carry-over from other donors' samples.

The genes are TRBV30 and TRBJ1-3; D gene ambiguous. This CDR3 contains 13 residues. Trimming left V 2 bases short and J 0 bases short, with 5 bases between. In germline, CDR1 is GTSNPN, CDR2 SVGIG (reference sequence). CDR3 protein: CAWSPNSGNTIYF. DNA for the CDR3: TGTGCCTGGAGTCCAAACTCTGGAAACACCATATATTTT.

V and J are TRBV7-8 and TRBJ2-5, with D unclear. With 2 bases removed from V and 0 bases from J, the gap between germline ends came to 13 bases. The CDR3 sequence is 16 residues long. Germline CDR1 SGHVS, CDR2 FQNEAQ. The CDR3 DNA follows: TGTGCCAGCAGCTTAAGACGGGCCCGGTACCAAGAGACCCAGTACTTC. Its protein is CASSLRRARYQETQYF.

V gene TRBV28 combines with J gene TRBJ1-1, with a weak D call TRBD1 (5 bases). This CDR3 has 15 residues. V shed 5 bases and J shed 0 bases, with 13 bases lying between them. Per germline, CDR1 MDHEN and CDR2 SYDVKM. Here the CDR3 reads CASSRGDALNTEAFF. The DNA for the CDR3 is TGTGCCAGCAGTCGAGGGGACGCCTTGAACACTGAAGCTTTCTTT.

The chain has TRBV14 and TRBJ2-7; D gene uncertain. The CDR3 runs to 15 residues. Germline V gene sequence: CDR1 SGHDN, CDR2 FVKESK. Trimming pared 4 bases from V and 2 bases from J, leaving 15 bases between. CDR3 in amino acids: CASSPLGRLTYEQYF. CDR3 DNA: TGTGCCAGCAGCCCGTTAGGCAGGTTAACCTACGAGCAGTACTTC.

This chain connects TRBV30 to TRBJ1-6; tentatively, D is TRBD1 (6 bases). Trimming took off 0 bases at V and 9 bases at J, with 6 bases between the two ends. The CDR3 consists of 12 residues. The germline gives CDR1 GTSNPN, CDR2 SVGIG (reference sequence). The CDR3 loop is CAWSVQGSPLHF. For the CDR3, the DNA is TGTGCCTGGAGTGTACAGGGTTCACCCCTCCACTTT.

The V call is TRBV2, the J call TRBJ1-5, with D perhaps matching TRBD1 (5 bases). The CDR3 covers 15 residues. Between the trimmed V and J ends, which lost 6 bases and 2 bases, there was a span of 14 bases. CDR1 is SNHLY, CDR2 FYNNEI, per germline. The CDR3 is CASRGDGDGNQPQHF. The CDR3 DNA sequence: TGTGCCAGCAGGGGGGACGGGGATGGCAATCAGCCCCAGCATTTT.

This chain's CDR3 is CASSLAPGTDTEAFF. CDR3 coding DNA: TGTGCCAGCAGTTTGGCACCAGGGACTGATACTGAAGCTTTCTTT. V gene TRBV28 combines with J gene TRBJ1-1, with D tentatively TRBD1 (5 bases). Germline values: CDR1 MDHEN, CDR2 SYDVKM. The CDR3 runs 15 residues. V lost 3 bases to trimming and J lost 5 bases, with 16 bases between them.

This clone was observed a single time. The chain carries TRBV7-8 and TRBJ2-2; D not certain. From germline, CDR1 is SGHVS and CDR2 FQNEAQ. V was clipped by 4 bases and J by 3 bases, with 18 bases between them. The CDR3 contains 17 residues. The CDR3 is CASSSPWVAGDTGELFF. CDR3 DNA: TGTGCCAGCAGCTCCCCGTGGGTAGCTGGGGACACCGGGGAGCTGTTTTTT.

The chain couples TRBV5-6 to TRBJ2-7, with D possibly being TRBD2 (5 bases). V was pared by 0 bases and J by 3 bases, with 10 bases between. The CDR3 is made up of 14 amino acids. Germline values: CDR1 SGHDT, CDR2 YYEEEE. The CDR3: CASSLAVAGYEQYF. The CDR3 bases are TGTGCCAGCAGCTTGGCCGTGGCGGGCTACGAGCAGTACTTC. The entire variable domain, with the rest obtained from reference TRBV5-6 and TRBJ2-7, is as follows: DAGVTQSPTHLIKTRGQQVTLRCSPKSGHDTVSWYQQALGQGPQFIFQYYEEEERQRGNFPDRFSGHQFPNYSSELNVNALLLGDSALYLCASSLAVAGYEQYFGPGTRLTVT.

The genes are TRBV4-1 and TRBJ1-1; possible D gene TRBD1, 6 bases. CDR1 is MGHRA, CDR2 YSYEKL, per germline. The CDR3 runs 13 residues. V dropped 6 bases and J dropped 5 bases, with 13 bases sitting between them. In nucleotides, the CDR3 is TGCGCCAGCAGACCGACAGGAGGTACTGAAGCTTTCTTT. Amino acid sequence: CASRPTGGTEAFF.

The genes are TRBV9 and TRBJ2-5; 9 nucleotides agree with TRBD2. Matching the DNA end better, TRBJ2-7 makes the J call doubtful. Germline loops: CDR1 SGDLS, CDR2 YYNGEE. This CDR3 has 17 amino acids. In DNA, the CDR3 is TGTGCCAGCAGCCCTCGCCCCCCGGCTAGCGGGACCTACGAGCAGTACTTC. It specifies CASSPRPPASGTYEQYF.

This chain links TRBV14 with TRBJ1-1; D gene uncertain. This CDR3 is built from 13 residues. Germline V lookup: CDR1 SGHDN, CDR2 FVKESK. The V and J ends lost 1 base and 10 bases respectively, with 13 bases between them. Here the CDR3 reads CASSQVTGTRAFF. The DNA of the CDR3 is TGTGCCAGCAGCCAAGTGACGGGAACGAGAGCTTTCTTT.

The V call is TRBV4-1, the J call TRBJ1-1; D unresolved. Deletions cut 2 bases from V and 1 base from J, with 20 bases between. Germline CDR1 MGHRA, CDR2 YSYEKL. This CDR3 is built from 18 residues. The CDR3 loop is CASSQSHRAGEANTEAFF. The CDR3 DNA is TGCGCCAGCAGCCAATCGCACCGCGCAGGCGAGGCGAACACTGAAGCTTTCTTT.

With regard to this clone: Other DNA sequences within the sample encode an identical CDR3. J is TRBJ2-3 and V is TRBV6-5; unclear D gene. This CDR3 has 13 residues. V gave up 6 bases and J gave up 2 bases, with 9 bases separating them. Germline V gene lookup returns CDR1 MNHEY and CDR2 SVGAGI. The CDR3 nucleotides read TGTGCCAGCAGCCCCAGAGACACAGATACGCAGTATTTT. Amino acids: CASSPRDTDTQYF.

The CDR3 DNA reads as TGTGCCAGCAGTCCCCCCGCCGGGATCCCCCTCCACTTT. This sequence encodes CASSPPAGIPLHF. The rearrangement joins TRBV28 to TRBJ1-6; no clear D gene. Germline V CDR1 and CDR2: MDHEN, SYDVKM. This CDR3 is built from 13 residues. Trimming left V 5 bases short and J 13 bases short, with 15 bases between.

The rearrangement uses TRBV11-2 and TRBJ2-3; D is perhaps TRBD1 (6 bases). This CDR3 is 16 amino acids long. With 4 bases removed from V and 3 bases from J, the gap between germline ends came to 17 bases. Germline V CDR1 and CDR2: SGHAT, FQNNGV. The CDR3 is CASSSPSQQGTDTQYF. For the CDR3, the DNA is TGTGCCAGCAGCTCCCCCTCCCAGCAGGGGACAGATACGCAGTATTTT. Based on the CDR3 plus reference TRBV11-2 and TRBJ2-3, the full variable domain is EAGVAQSPRYKIIEKRQSVAFWCNPISGHATLYWYQQILGQGPKLLIQFQNNGVVDDSQLPKDRFSAERLKGVDSTLKIQPAKLEDSAVYLCASSSPSQQGTDTQYFGPGTRLTVL.

This clone is a singleton in its sample. The genes are TRBV7-3 and TRBJ2-1; 8 nucleotides agree with TRBD1. V lost 4 bases and J lost 2; bases outside the gene matches: 4. Germline loops: CDR1 SGHTA, CDR2 FQGTGA. The CDR3 has 15 amino acids. The CDR3 DNA follows: TGTGCCAGCAGCTCGTGGACAGGGCCCTACAATGAGCAGTTCTTC. It encodes CASSSWTGPYNEQFF.

With regard to this clone: Other nucleotide sequences from this sample produce the same CDR3. The chain joins TRBV5-1 to TRBJ1-3; D is unclear. V shed 0 bases and J shed 4 bases, with 11 bases lying between them. The germline V gene encodes CDR1 SGHRS and CDR2 YFSETQ. This CDR3 has 15 residues. The CDR3 here is CASSLEGSGGNTIYF. The CDR3 DNA reads TGCGCCAGCAGCTTGGAGGGCAGTGGAGGAAACACCATATATTTT.

For this clone: The sample holds other DNA sequences that translate to the same CDR3. This rearrangement joins TRBV28 to TRBJ1-5; D is unresolved. V was pared by 1 base and J by 6 bases, with 7 bases between. From germline, CDR1 is MDHEN and CDR2 SYDVKM. This CDR3 contains 13 residues. CDR3 region: CASSLLGFQPQHF. DNA for the CDR3: TGTGCCAGCAGTTTATTGGGTTTTCAGCCCCAGCATTTT.

This clone was recorded a few times. V gene TRBV7-2 combines with J gene TRBJ1-5; perhaps TRBD1 as D (6 bases). Germline assignment: CDR1 SGHTA and CDR2 FQGNSA. V was shortened by 5 bases and J by 3 bases, with 14 bases between the two germline ends. This CDR3 region has 15 residues. The CDR3 DNA reads as TGTGCCAGCAGCGTCGACAGGTGGGTCAATCAGCCCCAGCATTTT. Its protein product is CASSVDRWVNQPQHF. The complete variable domain, with remaining parts taken from reference TRBV7-2 and TRBJ1-5, reads GAGVSQSPSNKVTEKGKDVELRCDPISGHTALYWYRQSLGQGLEFLIYFQGNSAPDKSGLPSDRFSAERTGGSVSTLTIQRTQQEDSAVYLCASSVDRWVNQPQHFGDGTRLSIL.

A few counts support this clone. The chain employs TRBV19 and TRBJ1-4; D may be TRBD1 (6 bases). This CDR3 has 13 amino acids. Germline V gene lookup returns CDR1 LNHDA and CDR2 SQIVND (reference sequence). The germline V and J ends were trimmed by 7 bases and 8 bases, with 14 bases remaining between them. CDR3 in DNA: TGTGCCAGTACCCCAATAGGGGGAGAAAAACTGTTTTTT. This codes for CASTPIGGEKLFF.

This chain uses TRBV5-1 with TRBJ2-5; 10 positions agree with TRBD2. Germline trimming cut 0 bases from V and 5 bases from J; bases unmatched to any gene: 7. Germline lookup yields CDR1 SGHRS and CDR2 YFSETQ. The CDR3 length is 16 residues. The CDR3 here is CASSLGLAGGDETQYF. The CDR3 coding sequence is TGCGCCAGCAGCTTGGGATTAGCGGGAGGAGATGAGACCCAGTACTTC.

This chain links TRBV27 with TRBJ1-1, with D unclear. CDR3 length: 14 residues. Trimming took off 2 bases at V and 1 base at J, with 8 bases between the two ends. Germline V lookup: CDR1 MNHEY, CDR2 SMNVEV (reference sequence). The CDR3 region has the DNA TGTGCCAGCAGTTTAATGTCGAGGAACACTGAAGCTTTCTTT. It specifies CASSLMSRNTEAFF.

The V and J genes are TRBV5-1 and TRBJ2-2; 14 bases match TRBD2. The CDR3 has 18 amino acids. V gave up 4 bases and J gave up 4 bases; unmatched junction bases: 9. The V gene's germline CDR1 is SGHRS and CDR2 YFSETQ. The CDR3 sequence: CASSASPGTSGSTGELFF. The CDR3 bases are TGCGCCAGCAGCGCATCCCCCGGGACTAGCGGGAGCACCGGGGAGCTGTTTTTT. The full variable domain, with the rest looked up from reference TRBV5-1 and TRBJ2-2, is KAGVTQTPRYLIKTRGQQVTLSCSPISGHRSVSWYQQTPGQGLQFLFEYFSETQRNKGNFPGRFSGRQFSNSRSEMNVSTLELGDSALYLCASSASPGTSGSTGELFFGEGSRLTVL.